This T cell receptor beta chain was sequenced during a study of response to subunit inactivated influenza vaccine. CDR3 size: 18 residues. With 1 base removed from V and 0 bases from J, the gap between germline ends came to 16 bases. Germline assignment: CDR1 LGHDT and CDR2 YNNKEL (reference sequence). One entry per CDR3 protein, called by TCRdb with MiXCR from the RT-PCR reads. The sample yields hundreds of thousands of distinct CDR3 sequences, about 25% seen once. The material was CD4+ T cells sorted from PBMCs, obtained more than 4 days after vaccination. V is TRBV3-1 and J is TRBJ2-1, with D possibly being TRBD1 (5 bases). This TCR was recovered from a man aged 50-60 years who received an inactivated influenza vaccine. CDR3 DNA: TGTGCCAGCAGCCAAGGTCGACAGTCTCCATTCTCCTACAATGAGCAGTTCTTC. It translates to CASSQGRQSPFSYNEQFF.